The 23 T cell receptor beta chains in this list originate from one sample, sequenced in a study of CD8+ T cells in alopecia areata. cDNA prepared by RNA extraction and subsequent reverse transcription served as the template for sequencing. The protocol was immunoSEQ multiplex PCR, while the TCRdb copy is restricted to in-frame clones and leaves out a portion. The sample lists about 150,000 clones; over 70% were seen once. The sequencing here drew on CD8+ T cells sorted from blood, taken at week 0. These receptors all come from a human donor with alopecia areata.

V usage is TRBV10-3 and J usage is TRBJ2-1; D is possibly TRBD1 or TRBD2 (5 bases each). The germline V and J ends were trimmed by 6 bases and 5 bases, with 8 bases remaining between them. Germline CDR1 is ENHRY and CDR2 is SYGVKD. The CDR3 contains 12 residues. CDR3 sequence reads: CAIRGDDNEQFF. The CDR3 bases are TGTGCCATCAGGGGGGACGACAATGAGCAGTTCTTC.

The rearrangement joins TRBV6-1 to TRBJ2-1; 8 nucleotides agree with TRBD1. The CDR3 has 14 amino acids. The trim removed 4 bases at V and 4 bases at J, leaving 3 bases unmatched. CDR1 is MNHNS, CDR2 SASEGT, per germline. In nucleotides, the CDR3 is TGTGCCAGCAGTGTGGGACAGGTTTACAATGAGCAGTTCTTC. It yields the protein CASSVGQVYNEQFF.

CDR3 sequence reads: CASSFGMTVFAEAFF. CDR3 DNA sequence: TGCGCCAGCAGCTTCGGGATGACGGTGTTCGCTGAAGCTTTCTTT. The rearrangement uses TRBV5-1 and TRBJ1-1; D is unresolved. The ends were cut back, 2 bases at V and 6 bases at J, with 17 bases in the middle. Germline loops: CDR1 SGHRS, CDR2 YFSETQ. The CDR3 loop spans 15 amino acids.

This clone was counted only a few times. The V call is TRBV29-1, the J call TRBJ2-5; D remains ambiguous. TRBJ2-7 matches the DNA end more closely, so the J call is doubtful. The CDR3 consists of 13 residues. Germline V gene data show CDR1 as SQVTM and CDR2 as ANQGSEA. CDR3 sequence reads: CSVEYSSGYEQYF. In DNA, the CDR3 is TGCAGCGTTGAGTATTCCTCGGGCTACGAGCAGTACTTC.

The chain employs TRBV7-9 and TRBJ2-7; 9 nucleotides match TRBD1. The CDR3 totals 15 residues. Germline CDR1 reads SEHNR; CDR2 reads FQNEAQ (reference sequence). The V and J ends lost 6 bases and 1 base, in that order; junction bases with no gene match: 7. The CDR3 sequence is CASSRGQGPSYEQYF. CDR3 in DNA: TGTGCCAGCAGTCGGGGACAGGGACCATCCTACGAGCAGTACTTC.

The rearrangement joins TRBV29-1 to TRBJ1-3; D is perhaps TRBD1 (6 bases). The CDR3 runs to 18 residues. Trimming removed 4 bases at V and 3 bases at J, with 25 bases between. Germline V lookup: CDR1 SQVTM, CDR2 ANQGSEA. CDR3 in DNA: TGCAGCGTTGGAGAGGTGACAGGATTCAATAGCGGTGGAAACACCATATATTTT. It encodes CSVGEVTGFNSGGNTIYF.

The chain combines TRBV7-6 with TRBJ1-1; D may be TRBD1 (6 bases). Trimming stripped 4 bases from V and 1 base from J, with 16 bases between. The germline gives CDR1 SGHVS, CDR2 FNYEAQ. The CDR3 loop spans 16 amino acids. CDR3 sequence (DNA): TGTGCCAGCAGCTATAGGGGGGGAGGAACGAACACTGAAGCTTTCTTT. It specifies CASSYRGGGTNTEAFF. Variable domain in full (rest from reference TRBV7-6 and TRBJ1-1): GAGVSQSPRYKVTKRGQDVALRCDPISGHVSLYWYRQALGQGPEFLTYFNYEAQQDKSGLPNDRFSAERPEGSISTLTIQRTEQRDSAMYRCASSYRGGGTNTEAFFGQGTRLTVV.

This sequence joins TRBV27 and TRBJ2-7; TRBD2 agrees at 11 bases. V lost 5 bases and J lost 4; bases outside the gene matches: 1. In germline, CDR1 is MNHEY, CDR2 SMNVEV (reference sequence). This CDR3 spans 13 amino acids. CDR3 in amino acids: CASSGTSGYEQYF. CDR3 sequence (DNA): TGTGCCAGCAGTGGGACTAGCGGTTACGAGCAGTACTTC.

The table lists this clone with a count of one. The V call is TRBV2, the J call TRBJ2-2, with D unresolved. The germline gives CDR1 SNHLY, CDR2 FYNNEI. V was pared by 4 bases and J by 5 bases, with 8 bases between. The CDR3 extends over 13 amino acids. The CDR3 sequence is CASSGMATGELFF. DNA of the CDR3: TGTGCCAGCAGTGGAATGGCTACCGGGGAGCTGTTTTTT. The variable domain in full, with the rest retrieved from reference TRBV2 and TRBJ2-2, is EPEVTQTPSHQVTQMGQEVILRCVPISNHLYFYWYRQILGQKVEFLVSFYNNEISEKSEIFDDQFSVERPDGSNFTLKIRSTKLEDSAMYFCASSGMATGELFFGEGSRLTVL.

This clone was picked up one time. V is TRBV29-1 and J is TRBJ2-3; D assignment may be TRBD1 or TRBD2 (5 bases each). The V and J ends lost 7 bases and 1 base respectively, with 15 bases between them. Germline V gives CDR1 SQVTM, CDR2 ANQGSEA. The CDR3 extends over 14 amino acids. CDR3 loop: CSAGTSPGTDTQYF. CDR3 nucleotides: TGCAGCGCTGGGACCTCCCCCGGCACAGATACGCAGTATTTT.

This chain uses TRBV9 with TRBJ2-7; D possibly corresponds to TRBD2 (6 bases). Trimming pared 4 bases from V and 2 bases from J, leaving 13 bases between. This CDR3 comprises 14 residues. Per germline, CDR1 SGDLS and CDR2 YYNGEE. As DNA, the CDR3 is TGTGCCAGCAGCTCGGAGGGCGCCGCCTACGAGCAGTACTTC. This encodes CASSSEGAAYEQYF.

This chain uses TRBV11-2 with TRBJ2-1; D gene unclear. The CDR3 covers 14 residues. CDR1 is SGHAT, CDR2 FQNNGV, per germline. The V end was cut by 1 base, the J end by 10 bases, with 14 bases between. The CDR3 nucleotides are TGTGCCAGCAGCTTAGCGCAGAGAATGAGGGAGCAGTTCTTC. It encodes CASSLAQRMREQFF.

The V gene is TRBV29-1, the J gene TRBJ2-7, with D unclear. The CDR3 sequence is 13 residues long. The ends were cut back, 7 bases at V and 1 base at J, with 14 bases in the middle. Germline V gene data show CDR1 as SQVTM and CDR2 as ANQGSEA. CDR3 nucleotides: TGCAGCGCCCAAGTCCCTACTTCCTACGAGCAGTACTTC. Amino acid sequence: CSAQVPTSYEQYF.

The chain employs TRBV5-1 and TRBJ2-1; 9 positions match TRBD2. In germline, CDR1 is SGHRS, CDR2 YFSETQ. With 1 base clipped from V and 0 bases from J, the junction kept 8 bases outside the gene matches. The CDR3 totals 18 residues. CDR3 residues: CASSLKGLAGTSYNEQFF. The CDR3 DNA reads TGCGCCAGCAGCTTGAAGGGGCTAGCGGGGACCTCCTACAATGAGCAGTTCTTC.

This chain uses TRBV18 with TRBJ2-1, with D possibly TRBD2 on 6 matching bases. The CDR3 extends over 16 amino acids. CDR1 and CDR2 from the germline V gene are KGHSH and LQKENI. Trimming stripped 6 bases from V and 8 bases from J, with 23 bases between. The chain's CDR3 is CASSPGDGGKKDEQFF. The CDR3, as DNA: TGTGCCAGCTCGCCCGGGGACGGCGGGAAAAAAGATGAGCAGTTCTTC.

The chain is built from TRBV11-2 and TRBJ1-2; D perhaps matches TRBD1 (5 bases). V was shortened by 3 bases and J by 5 bases, with 10 bases between the two germline ends. CDR1 and CDR2 from the germline V gene are SGHAT and FQNNGV. The CDR3 contains 13 residues. The CDR3, as DNA: TGTGCCAGCAGCTTGGGGGAGATATATGGCTACACCTTC. Its translation is CASSLGEIYGYTF.

The chain recombines TRBV5-1 with TRBJ2-1, with TRBD2 identical over 7 bases. Losses at the gene ends were 0 bases for V and 0 bases for J; bases not matched to a gene: 12. This CDR3 is 19 amino acids long. CDR1 SGHRS and CDR2 YFSETQ come from the germline V gene. The CDR3 sequence is CASSLAELGGYSSYNEQFF. CDR3 coding DNA: TGCGCCAGCAGCTTGGCCGAGTTGGGAGGGTACAGCTCCTACAATGAGCAGTTCTTC.

This sequence joins TRBV11-2 and TRBJ2-5, with a possible D match to TRBD2 (5 bases). CDR3 length: 14 residues. Germline lookup yields CDR1 SGHAT and CDR2 FQNNGV. V was trimmed by 4 bases and J by 4 bases, leaving 13 bases between them. DNA of the CDR3: TGTGCCAGCAGCTCCATAGCGTTCCCAGAGACCCAGTACTTC. As protein: CASSSIAFPETQYF. Based on the CDR3 plus reference TRBV11-2 and TRBJ2-5, the full variable domain is EAGVAQSPRYKIIEKRQSVAFWCNPISGHATLYWYQQILGQGPKLLIQFQNNGVVDDSQLPKDRFSAERLKGVDSTLKIQPAKLEDSAVYLCASSSIAFPETQYFGPGTRLLVL.

V gene TRBV27 combines with J gene TRBJ2-5; tentative D call: TRBD2 (7 bases). The germline CDR1 and CDR2 sequences are MNHEY and SMNVEV (reference sequence). V was pared by 8 bases and J by 4 bases, with 17 bases between. CDR3 length: 14 amino acids. The CDR3 coding sequence is TGTGCCAGCGGGTCGGGGGGCTGGGTAGAGACCCAGTACTTC. Protein: CASGSGGWVETQYF.

The J gene is TRBJ2-5, the V gene TRBV5-1, with D possibly being TRBD1 (5 bases). The V gene lost 4 bases and the J gene lost 4 bases, with 11 bases spanning the gap. There are 13 residues in the CDR3. From germline, CDR1 is SGHRS and CDR2 YFSETQ. As DNA, the CDR3 is TGCGCCAGCAGCAAGACAGACGTAGAGACCCAGTACTTC. It encodes CASSKTDVETQYF.

In its sample, this clone was seen a few times. V usage is TRBV7-9 and J usage is TRBJ2-5; 7 nucleotides line up with TRBD1. Looked up from germline, CDR1 is SEHNR and CDR2 is FQNEAQ (reference sequence). V dropped 5 bases and J dropped 5; count of bases not matched to a gene: 17. This CDR3 comprises 17 residues. The CDR3: CASSHPAIQGTFETQYF. The CDR3, as DNA: TGTGCCAGCAGCCATCCAGCGATACAGGGGACGTTCGAGACCCAGTACTTC.

The V and J genes are TRBV25-1 and TRBJ2-3; TRBD2 is a possible D gene (6 bases). V was shortened by 3 bases and J by 2 bases, with 21 bases between the two germline ends. The CDR3 runs 18 residues. Germline V gives CDR1 MGHDK, CDR2 SYGVNS. The CDR3 DNA sequence: TGTGCCAGCAGTGACTGGGGGGTTGGGCAAACCGACACAGATACGCAGTATTTT. Translating it yields CASSDWGVGQTDTDTQYF.

This clone showed up just a few times. This chain uses TRBV2 with TRBJ2-1; 8 bases match TRBD1. Germline CDR1 SNHLY, CDR2 FYNNEI. The CDR3 sequence is 14 residues long. After removal of 10 bases from V and 0 bases from J, the junction contained 5 bases not matched to a gene. The CDR3 DNA reads TGTGCCATCTTAGGGACAGGCTCCTACAATGAGCAGTTCTTC. It yields the protein CAILGTGSYNEQFF. The full variable domain, completed using reference TRBV2 and TRBJ2-1, is EPEVTQTPSHQVTQMGQEVILRCVPISNHLYFYWYRQILGQKVEFLVSFYNNEISEKSEIFDDQFSVERPDGSNFTLKIRSTKLEDSAMYFCAILGTGSYNEQFFGPGTRLTVL.